Below are 10 T cell receptor beta chains sequenced from a single sample in a study of OX40 agonist ivuxolimab in advanced cancers. The repertoire was sequenced with immunoSEQ multiplex PCR; TCRdb's copy has only in-frame clones and lacks some. The table records nearly 60,000 clones, approximately 75% of them present only once. The sequences come from CD4+ or CD8+ T cells sorted from blood, collected in a trial of the OX40 agonist ivuxolimab. The source is an adult with an advanced solid tumor such as melanoma, head and neck, liver or kidney cancer.

The chain combines TRBV5-1 with TRBJ2-5; 8 bases agree with TRBD2. The CDR3 runs to 15 residues. V was pared by 3 bases and J by 0 bases, with 4 bases of the junction left unmatched. Germline V gene lookup returns CDR1 SGHRS and CDR2 YFSETQ. The CDR3 DNA reads as TGCGCCAGCAGCTACGGGACTAGGAACCAAGAGACCCAGTACTTC. This encodes CASSYGTRNQETQYF.

This clone was found once. The chain combines TRBV9 with TRBJ2-5; 12 positions match TRBD2. V was pared by 4 bases and J by 4 bases, with 11 bases of the junction left unmatched. The V gene's germline CDR1 is SGDLS and CDR2 YYNGEE. CDR3 length: 17 amino acids. This chain's CDR3 is CASSPDSTSGGRETQYF. The CDR3 DNA follows: TGTGCCAGCAGCCCAGACTCGACTAGCGGGGGCAGAGAGACCCAGTACTTC.

This chain connects TRBV7-2 to TRBJ2-7; D is unclear. The CDR3 consists of 14 residues. V lost 4 bases to trimming and J lost 2 bases, with 12 bases between them. The V gene's germline CDR1 is SGHTA and CDR2 FQGNSA. CDR3 sequence: CASSSRVIPYEQYF. The CDR3 DNA is TGTGCCAGCAGCTCCCGGGTCATTCCCTACGAGCAGTACTTC.

This clone was seen a handful of times. The V call is TRBV4-1, the J call TRBJ1-1; D gene ambiguous. Looked up from germline, CDR1 is MGHRA and CDR2 is YSYEKL. This CDR3 is built from 13 residues. The germline V and J ends were trimmed by 2 bases and 9 bases, with 13 bases remaining between them. CDR3 protein: CASSQPLGRKAFF. CDR3 nucleotides: TGCGCCAGCAGCCAACCCCTGGGGAGGAAAGCTTTCTTT.

The gene calls are TRBV6-5 and TRBJ2-1, with D perhaps given as TRBD1 or TRBD2 (5 bases each). Germline CDR1 reads MNHEY; CDR2 reads SVGAGI. Trimming removed 6 bases from V and 8 bases from J, with 11 bases in between. CDR3 length: 12 residues. The CDR3: CASRGPSDEQFF. The CDR3 DNA follows: TGTGCCAGCAGGGGACCCAGCGATGAGCAGTTCTTC.

This clone was seen once. The chain's CDR3 is CASSPLDRDNSPLHF. The CDR3 DNA sequence: TGTGCCAGCAGCCCCTTGGACAGGGATAATTCACCCCTCCACTTT. The chain recombines TRBV5-5 with TRBJ1-6; 8 bases fit TRBD1. The CDR3 is 15 amino acids. With V trimmed by 4 bases and J by 5 bases, 5 bases remained unmatched. CDR1 is SGHKS, CDR2 YYEKEE, per germline (reference sequence).

The chain links TRBV18 to TRBJ2-7; 11 nucleotides line up with TRBD1. In germline, CDR1 is KGHSH, CDR2 LQKENI. This CDR3 region has 15 residues. J gave up 0 bases and V 6 bases, and 4 bases lay outside the gene matches. The CDR3 DNA is TGTGCCAGCTCCCAGGGACAGGGGGTCTCCTACGAGCAGTACTTC. Translation: CASSQGQGVSYEQYF.

The genes are TRBV6-4 and TRBJ1-2; no clear D gene. With 0 bases removed from V and 9 bases from J, the gap between germline ends came to 8 bases. CDR3 length: 12 amino acids. Germline loops: CDR1 MRHNA, CDR2 SNTAGT. In DNA form, the CDR3 reads TGTGCCAGCAGTGACTCGGACGATCGCTACACCTTC. This codes for CASSDSDDRYTF.

The chain is built from TRBV11-3 and TRBJ1-1; 7 nucleotides agree with TRBD1. The CDR3 length is 13 residues. Germline V gene lookup returns CDR1 SGHNT and CDR2 YENEEA. Trimming cost V 5 bases and J 6 bases; bases outside gene matches: 6. CDR3 residues: CASSDRQGPEAFF. The CDR3 coding sequence is TGTGCCAGCAGCGACCGACAGGGTCCTGAAGCTTTCTTT. Full variable domain (remainder filled in from reference TRBV11-3 and TRBJ1-1): EAGVVQSPRYKIIEKKQPVAFWCNPISGHNTLYWYLQNLGQGPELLIRYENEEAVDDSQLPKDRFSAERLKGVDSTLKIQPAELGDSAVYLCASSDRQGPEAFFGQGTRLTVV.

The V call is TRBV5-1, the J call TRBJ2-7; tentative D call: TRBD1 (5 bases). CDR1 is SGHRS and CDR2 is YFSETQ in the germline V gene. With 4 bases removed from V and 0 bases from J, the gap between germline ends came to 17 bases. The CDR3 extends over 16 amino acids. In DNA, the CDR3 is TGCGCCAGCAGCCGCGGATTAGGGGCCAGCTCCTACGAGCAGTACTTC. Translation: CASSRGLGASSYEQYF.